A selection of T cell receptor beta chains follows, all from one sample in a study of PD-L1 blockade in urothelial cancer. The data were produced by immunoSEQ multiplex PCR, yet TCRdb's version contains in-frame clones alone and is incomplete. The table has some 84,000 clones, around 87% seen once. Sample: PBMCs, taken around atezolizumab (anti-PD-L1) treatment. The origin of the receptors is a woman in her sixties or seventies with urothelial cancer. Both conserved end residues are part of each CDR3. Fields, in order: V gene, J gene, D gene, CDR3 protein, CDR3 DNA. The D gene is left open where the match is weak.

TRBV5-6	TRBJ2-7	NA	CASSFGAGSYEQYF	TGTGCCAGCAGCTTTGGTGCAGGTTCCTACGAGCAGTACTTC
TRBV18	TRBJ2-1	TRBD1	CASSPGQGASEQFF	TGTGCCAGCTCACCGGGACAGGGGGCGTCTGAGCAGTTCTTC
TRBV30	TRBJ2-5	TRBD2	CAWTSPSGETQYF	TGTGCCTGGACCAGCCCTAGCGGAGAGACCCAGTACTTC
TRBV28	TRBJ2-4	NA	CASSPRGEIGAKNIQYF	TGTGCCAGCAGTCCTAGGGGTGAAATCGGAGCCAAAAACATTCAGTACTTC
TRBV10-3	TRBJ2-7	TRBD1	CAISEQGQGKNEQYF	TGTGCCATCAGTGAGCAGGGACAGGGGAAGAACGAGCAGTACTTC
TRBV6-1	TRBJ2-1	TRBD2	CASSEVAGGPHEQFF	TGTGCCAGCAGTGAAGTGGCGGGGGGGCCCCATGAGCAGTTCTTC
TRBV5-1	TRBJ1-2	TRBD1	CASSLRTGAVSGYGYTF	TGCGCCAGCAGCTTACGGACAGGGGCGGTCTCTGGCTATGGCTACACCTTC
TRBV5-4	TRBJ2-5	TRBD2	CASSLRLAGQETQYF	TGTGCCAGCAGCTTGCGGCTAGCGGGGCAAGAGACCCAGTACTTC
TRBV19	TRBJ1-2	TRBD1	CASTLGQGEGYTF	TGTGCCAGTACCCTCGGACAGGGGGAGGGCTACACCTTC
TRBV5-1	TRBJ2-7	TRBD2	CASSWTSGSYEQYF	TGCGCCAGCAGCTGGACTAGCGGGAGCTACGAGCAGTACTTC
TRBV4-2	TRBJ1-2	NA	CASSQGPRDNYGYTF	TGTGCCAGCAGCCAAGGTCCCCGAGATAACTATGGCTACACCTTC
TRBV4-1	TRBJ2-1	TRBD2	CASSRWGGLAGGRPYNEQFF	TGCGCCAGCAGCCGTTGGGGTGGACTAGCGGGAGGCCGACCCTACAATGAGCAGTTCTTC
TRBV7-2	TRBJ1-3	NA	CASSLREVGNTIYF	TGTGCCAGCAGCTTAAGGGAGGTGGGAAACACCATATATTTT
TRBV6-1	TRBJ2-5	TRBD2	CATRHTSGGQETQYF	TGTGCCACCAGGCACACTAGCGGGGGCCAAGAGACCCAGTACTTC
TRBV5-1	TRBJ2-2	TRBD1	CASSTKQGVDYGELFF	TGCGCCAGCAGTACCAAACAGGGGGTGGATTACGGGGAGCTGTTTTTT
TRBV19	TRBJ1-2	NA	CASSKEQGYGYTF	TGTGCCAGTAGTAAGGAACAGGGCTATGGCTACACCTTC
TRBV11-3	TRBJ2-1	NA	CASSAGIYNEQFF	TGTGCCAGCAGCGCGGGGATTTACAATGAGCAGTTCTTC
TRBV30	TRBJ2-7	TRBD1	CAWSVPHRQGEQYF	TGTGCCTGGAGTGTACCCCACCGACAGGGGGAGCAGTACTTC
TRBV5-4	TRBJ2-5	NA	CASSLGTGQQETQYF	TGTGCCAGCAGCTTAGGGACCGGACAGCAAGAGACCCAGTACTTC
TRBV29-1	TRBJ2-1	TRBD2	CSVERGGKDNEQFF	TGCAGCGTTGAACGCGGGGGGAAAGACAATGAGCAGTTCTTC
TRBV5-4	TRBJ1-2	TRBD1	CASSHYRGPAYGYTF	TGTGCCAGCAGCCATTACAGGGGGCCGGCCTATGGCTACACCTTC
TRBV6-1	TRBJ2-1	TRBD2	CASSQPGLAGNEQFF	TGTGCCAGCAGTCAACCGGGACTAGCAGGGAATGAGCAGTTCTTC
TRBV7-2	TRBJ2-7	TRBD1	CASSLVGSAPGTGGYEQYF	TGTGCCAGCAGCTTAGTTGGTTCGGCGCCCGGGACAGGGGGCTACGAGCAGTACTTC
TRBV2	TRBJ2-3	NA	CASRRTTSTDTQYF	TGTGCCAGCAGGAGGACAACTAGCACAGATACGCAGTATTTT
TRBV5-1	TRBJ1-2	NA	CASSAQGREAYGYTF	TGCGCCAGCAGCGCACAGGGTAGAGAGGCCTATGGCTACACCTTC
TRBV2	TRBJ1-4	TRBD1	CASSGTGGPNEKLFF	TGTGCCAGCAGTGGGACAGGGGGCCCTAATGAAAAACTGTTTTTT
TRBV9	TRBJ1-2	NA	CASSVGQPSNYGYTF	TGTGCCAGCAGCGTAGGACAGCCGTCTAACTATGGCTACACCTTC